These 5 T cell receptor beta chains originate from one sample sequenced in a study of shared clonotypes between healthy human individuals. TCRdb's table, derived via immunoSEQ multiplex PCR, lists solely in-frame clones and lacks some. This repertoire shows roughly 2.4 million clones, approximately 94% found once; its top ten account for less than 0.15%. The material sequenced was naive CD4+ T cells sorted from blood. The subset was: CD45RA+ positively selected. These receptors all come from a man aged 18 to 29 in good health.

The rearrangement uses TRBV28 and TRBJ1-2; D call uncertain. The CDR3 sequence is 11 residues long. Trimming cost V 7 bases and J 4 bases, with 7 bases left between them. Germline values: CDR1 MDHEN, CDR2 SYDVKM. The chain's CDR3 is CASMRSYGYTF. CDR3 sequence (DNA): TGTGCCAGCATGAGAAGCTATGGCTACACCTTC.

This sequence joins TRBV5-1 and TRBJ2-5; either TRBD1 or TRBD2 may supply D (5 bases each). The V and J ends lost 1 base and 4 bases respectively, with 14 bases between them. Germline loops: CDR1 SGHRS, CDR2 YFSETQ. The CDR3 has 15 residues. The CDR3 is CASSLWVGGRETQYF. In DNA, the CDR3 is TGCGCCAGCAGCTTGTGGGTTGGGGGTCGAGAGACCCAGTACTTC.

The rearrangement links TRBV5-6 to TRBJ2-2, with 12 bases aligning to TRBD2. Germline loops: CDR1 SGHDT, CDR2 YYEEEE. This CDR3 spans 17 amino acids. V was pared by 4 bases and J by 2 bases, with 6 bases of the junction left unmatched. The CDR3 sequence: CASSEWTSGTNTGELFF. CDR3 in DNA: TGTGCCAGCAGCGAATGGACTAGCGGGACTAACACCGGGGAGCTGTTTTTT.

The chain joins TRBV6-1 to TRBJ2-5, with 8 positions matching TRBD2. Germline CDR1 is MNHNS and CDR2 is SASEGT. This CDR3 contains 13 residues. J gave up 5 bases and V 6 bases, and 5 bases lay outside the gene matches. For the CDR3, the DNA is TGTGCCAGCAGGAGGACTAGCTTTGAGACCCAGTACTTC. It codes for CASRRTSFETQYF.

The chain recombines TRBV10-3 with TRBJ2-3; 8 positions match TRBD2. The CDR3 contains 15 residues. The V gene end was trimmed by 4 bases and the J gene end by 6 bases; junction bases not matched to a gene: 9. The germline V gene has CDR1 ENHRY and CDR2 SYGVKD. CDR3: CAISGNSGVVDTQYF. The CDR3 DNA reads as TGTGCCATCAGTGGTAATAGCGGGGTAGTGGATACGCAGTATTTT.